This TCR beta chain was recovered during a study of beta chain features in type 1 diabetes. In the study overall: All samples together contributed 107,917,701 sorted cells for examination.

Study results and limitations: The naive, central memory and Treg TCRB repertoires looked more alike in patients than they did in healthy donors. There was a moderate but significant shortening of TCRB CDR3s in all four CD4+ subsets of Type 1 diabetes patients.

CDR3 size: 13 residues. Germline values: CDR1 GTSNPN, CDR2 SVGIG (reference sequence). Trimming cost V 2 bases and J 5 bases, with 12 bases left between them. Expressed TCRB transcripts were sequenced because the entire RNA isolate underwent reverse transcription. This table comes from immunoSEQ multiplex PCR, and its TCRdb copy is limited to in-frame clones, with some not included. The sample consists of a few hundred thousand clones, around 9.6% of them appearing once. The purity of all sorted populations exceeded 98%. A note on this clone: What it binds is unknown.

The sequence was collected from a man aged 25-45 years with type 1 diabetes. Sequencing was carried out using central memory CD4+ T cells from blood. This sequence joins TRBV30 and TRBJ1-1, with D perhaps matching TRBD1 (5 bases). The CDR3 sequence: CAWSRTRWTEAFF. CDR3 DNA: TGTGCCTGGAGTAGGACACGATGGACTGAAGCTTTCTTT.